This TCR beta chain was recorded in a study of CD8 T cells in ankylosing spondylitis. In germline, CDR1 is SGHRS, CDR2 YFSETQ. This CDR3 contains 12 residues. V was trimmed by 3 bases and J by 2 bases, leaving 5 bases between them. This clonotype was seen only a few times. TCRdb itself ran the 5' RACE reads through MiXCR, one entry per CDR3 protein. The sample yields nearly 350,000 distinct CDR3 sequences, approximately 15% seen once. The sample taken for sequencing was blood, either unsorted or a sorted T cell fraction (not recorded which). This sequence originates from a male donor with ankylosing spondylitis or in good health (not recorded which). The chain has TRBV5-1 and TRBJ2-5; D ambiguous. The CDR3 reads CASSWTQETQYF. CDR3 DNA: TGCGCCAGCAGCTGGACGCAAGAGACCCAGTACTTC.